This record concerns one T cell receptor beta chain sequence. The CDR3 spans 12 residues. The data were taken from a study of T cells expressing NK-cell markers. Researchers built TCR beta cDNA using 5'RACE template switching with UMIs. After re-calling the 5' RACE reads, TCRdb lists one entry per CDR3 protein, DNA absent. The sample yields over 350,000 distinct CDR3 sequences, of which the top ten take up about 10%. This TCR was sampled from a woman aged 45-65 years in good health. V gene TRBV12-3 or TRBV12-4 combines with J gene TRBJ2-1; without DNA, the TCRdb call of TRBD2 cannot be checked. Sequenced material: blood T cells: a sorted CD56 or NKG2C T cell subset, CD4+ or CD8+ T cells, or bulk PBMC T cells (not recorded which). The CDR3 loop reads CASSWELAEQFF.